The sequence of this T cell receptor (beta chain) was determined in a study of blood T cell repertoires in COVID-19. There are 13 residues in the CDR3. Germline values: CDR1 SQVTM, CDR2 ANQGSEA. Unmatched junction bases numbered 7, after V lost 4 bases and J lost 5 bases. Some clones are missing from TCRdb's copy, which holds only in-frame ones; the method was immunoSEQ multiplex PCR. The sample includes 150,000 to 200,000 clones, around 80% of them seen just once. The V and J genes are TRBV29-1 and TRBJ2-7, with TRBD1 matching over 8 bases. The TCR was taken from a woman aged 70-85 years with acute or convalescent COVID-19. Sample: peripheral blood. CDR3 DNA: TGCAGCGTTGCCCCAGGGGGCGCGGACGAGCAGTACTTC. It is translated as CSVAPGGADEQYF.